The sequence of this T cell receptor beta chain was determined in a study of blood T cell repertoires in COVID-19. This CDR3 has 15 amino acids. Germline lookup yields CDR1 SGHAT and CDR2 FQNNGV. Losses at the gene ends were 7 bases for V and 4 bases for J; bases not matched to a gene: 9. Sequencing used immunoSEQ multiplex PCR; TCRdb keeps in-frame clones, though not all of them. The data contain 300,000 to 400,000 clones, around 84% of them singletons. Those enrolled, adults aged roughly 18 to 90 years, came from about two dozen US areas. Cohorts were assigned according to the clinical history that participants reported.

The rearrangement links TRBV11-2 to TRBJ2-3, with 9 bases lining up with TRBD1. The sequencing sample was made of PBMCs or T cells enriched from blood (not recorded which). This sequence was found in a woman in her 30s who had been exposed to COVID-19. The CDR3 nucleotides read TGTGCCAGCACCGTCCGGGACAGGGATCCAGATACGCAGTATTTT. The encoded protein is CASTVRDRDPDTQYF.